Below are 5 T cell receptor beta chains sequenced from a single sample in a study of blood T cell repertoires in COVID-19 (dated by TCRdb to about 2020). The library was built by means of the immunoSEQ multiplex PCR assay. TCRdb carries this immuneACCESS record with in-frame sequences only. Its versions omit some clonotypes, under half of them owing to an unresolved V gene in the studies checked, with the rest unexplained. The sample yields approximately 260,000 clones; about 86% were counted once. Of the sample, around 3.5% is held by the ten largest clones. The sample comprised PBMCs or T cells enriched from blood (not recorded which). The receptor set was obtained from a man aged 45-65 years who had recovered from COVID-19.

V gene TRBV27 combines with J gene TRBJ1-5; 10 nucleotides align to TRBD1. The junction had 8 bases not matched to a gene; V was cut back by 5 bases and J by 1 base. This CDR3 region has 17 residues. Per germline, CDR1 MNHEY and CDR2 SMNVEV (reference sequence). CDR3: CASSSMTGGSSNQPQHF. In nucleotides, the CDR3 is TGTGCCAGCAGTAGCATGACAGGGGGCTCAAGCAATCAGCCCCAGCATTTT.

The J gene is TRBJ2-2, the V gene TRBV6-6; the match to TRBD2 covers 10 bases. The CDR3 is 19 amino acids. CDR1 is MNHNY, CDR2 SVGAGI, per germline (reference sequence). V shed 5 bases, J shed 5 bases, and the junction held 17 bases outside the gene matches. The CDR3 DNA is TGTGCCAGCAGTCCGAGGTGGGCTAGCGGGGGTCTTGGGACCGGGGAGCTGTTTTTT. Translation gives CASSPRWASGGLGTGELFF.

V gene TRBV19 combines with J gene TRBJ1-6; 9 nucleotides match TRBD1. CDR3 length: 15 amino acids. The junction had 9 bases not matched to a gene; V was cut back by 5 bases and J by 10 bases. CDR1 and CDR2 (germline): LNHDA, SQIVND (reference sequence). CDR3 DNA sequence: TGTGCCAGTAGTGCAGGGACAGGGTCCAACTCACCCCTCCACTTT. It is translated as CASSAGTGSNSPLHF.

V usage is TRBV4-3 and J usage is TRBJ1-4, with a possible D match to TRBD1 (6 bases). CDR1 LGHNA and CDR2 YSLEER come from the germline V gene. Trimming left V 3 bases short and J 4 bases short, with 12 bases between. This CDR3 region has 15 residues. For the CDR3, the DNA is TGCGCCAGCAGCCACGAGGACAGAAATAATGAAAAACTGTTTTTT. Encoded protein: CASSHEDRNNEKLFF.

This chain connects TRBV11-3 to TRBJ2-7; TRBD2 aligns across 8 bases. The V and J ends lost 3 bases and 6 bases, in that order; junction bases with no gene match: 10. Germline CDR1 and CDR2: SGHNT and YENEEA. The CDR3 consists of 15 residues. CDR3 amino acids: CASSFLRPGGGEQYF. The CDR3 DNA reads TGTGCCAGCAGCTTCCTACGACCGGGGGGGGGCGAGCAGTACTTC.